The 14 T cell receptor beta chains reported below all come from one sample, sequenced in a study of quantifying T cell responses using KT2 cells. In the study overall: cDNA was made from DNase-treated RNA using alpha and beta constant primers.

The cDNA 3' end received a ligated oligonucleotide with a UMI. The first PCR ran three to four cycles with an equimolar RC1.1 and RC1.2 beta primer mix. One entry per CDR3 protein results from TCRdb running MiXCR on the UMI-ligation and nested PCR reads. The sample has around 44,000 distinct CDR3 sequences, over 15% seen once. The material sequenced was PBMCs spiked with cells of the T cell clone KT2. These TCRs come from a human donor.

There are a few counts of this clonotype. The DNA of the CDR3 is TGTGCCAGCAGCTTAGTTGCAGGGGCGAGATATGGCTACACCTTC. It translates to CASSLVAGARYGYTF. The chain couples TRBV7-2 to TRBJ1-2; D is perhaps TRBD1 (6 bases). Deletions cut 1 base from V and 5 bases from J, with 14 bases between. Germline-derived CDR1 and CDR2 are SGHTA and FQGNSA. The CDR3 extends over 15 amino acids. Supplemented by reference TRBV7-2 and TRBJ1-2, the full variable domain reads GAGVSQSPSNKVTEKGKDVELRCDPISGHTALYWYRQSLGQGLEFLIYFQGNSAPDKSGLPSDRFSAERTGGSVSTLTIQRTQQEDSAVYLCASSLVAGARYGYTFGSGTRLTVV.

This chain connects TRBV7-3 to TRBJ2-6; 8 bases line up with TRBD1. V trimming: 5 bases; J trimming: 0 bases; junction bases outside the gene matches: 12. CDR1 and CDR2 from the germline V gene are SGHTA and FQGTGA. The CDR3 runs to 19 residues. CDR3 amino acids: CASSPTRQGSVSGANVLTF. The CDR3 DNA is TGTGCCAGCAGCCCAACCCGACAGGGGTCAGTCTCTGGGGCCAACGTCCTGACTTTC. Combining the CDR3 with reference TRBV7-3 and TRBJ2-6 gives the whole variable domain GAGVSQTPSNKVTEKGKYVELRCDPISGHTALYWYRQSLGQGPEFLIYFQGTGAADDSGLPNDRFFAVRPEGSVSTLKIQRTERGDSAVYLCASSPTRQGSVSGANVLTFGAGSRLTVL.

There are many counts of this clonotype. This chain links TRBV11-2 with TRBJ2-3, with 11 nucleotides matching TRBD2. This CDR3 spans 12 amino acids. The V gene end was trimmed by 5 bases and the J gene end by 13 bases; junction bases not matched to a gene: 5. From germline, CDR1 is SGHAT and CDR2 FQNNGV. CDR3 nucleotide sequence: TGTGCCAGCAGCCCAACTAGCGGGGGCAAGTATTTT. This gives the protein CASSPTSGGKYF. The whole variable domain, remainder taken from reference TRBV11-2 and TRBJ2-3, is EAGVAQSPRYKIIEKRQSVAFWCNPISGHATLYWYQQILGQGPKLLIQFQNNGVVDDSQLPKDRFSAERLKGVDSTLKIQPAKLEDSAVYLCASSPTSGGKYFGPGTRLTVL.

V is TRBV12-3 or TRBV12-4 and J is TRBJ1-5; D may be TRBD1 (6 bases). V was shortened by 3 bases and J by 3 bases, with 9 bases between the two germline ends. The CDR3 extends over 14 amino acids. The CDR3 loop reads CASSFSGANQPQHF. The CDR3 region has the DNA TGTGCCAGCAGTTTTTCGGGGGCCAATCAGCCCCAGCATTTT.

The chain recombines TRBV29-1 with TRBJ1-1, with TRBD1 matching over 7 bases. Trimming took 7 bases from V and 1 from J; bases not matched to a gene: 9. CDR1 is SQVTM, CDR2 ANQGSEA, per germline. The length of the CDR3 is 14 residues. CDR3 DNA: TGCAGCGCAAGGGGACAGCGTAAGAACACTGAAGCTTTCTTT. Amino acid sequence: CSARGQRKNTEAFF.

The CDR3 loop reads CASRSAANYGYTF. The CDR3, as DNA: TGTGCCAGCAGGTCCGCAGCTAACTATGGCTACACCTTC. The rearrangement joins TRBV7-9 to TRBJ1-2; D unclear. Germline loops: CDR1 SEHNR, CDR2 FQNEAQ (reference sequence). The CDR3 length is 13 residues. The V gene lost 6 bases and the J gene lost 0 bases, with 8 bases spanning the gap.

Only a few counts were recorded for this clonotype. The CDR3 region is CATSDSGETYEQYF. The CDR3 DNA reads TGTGCCACCAGTGATTCGGGGGAAACCTACGAGCAGTACTTC. This rearrangement joins TRBV24-1 to TRBJ2-7, with a tentative D call TRBD2 (6 bases). CDR3 length: 14 residues. Looked up from germline, CDR1 is KGHDR and CDR2 is SFDVKD. V lost 2 bases and J lost 2, with 9 bases in between.

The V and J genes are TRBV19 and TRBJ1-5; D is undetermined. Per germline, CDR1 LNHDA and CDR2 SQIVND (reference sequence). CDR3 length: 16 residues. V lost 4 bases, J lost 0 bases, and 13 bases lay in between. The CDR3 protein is CASSTPGPYSNQPQHF. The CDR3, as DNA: TGTGCCAGTAGTACCCCCGGGCCATATAGCAATCAGCCCCAGCATTTT.

The CDR3 region is CASSIGYQVFGEQFF. In DNA, the CDR3 is TGTGCCAGCAGTATCGGTTACCAGGTTTTTGGTGAGCAGTTCTTC. The chain joins TRBV12-3 or TRBV12-4 to TRBJ2-1; D not certain. This CDR3 contains 15 residues. The V gene lost 5 bases and the J gene lost 9 bases, with 20 bases spanning the gap.

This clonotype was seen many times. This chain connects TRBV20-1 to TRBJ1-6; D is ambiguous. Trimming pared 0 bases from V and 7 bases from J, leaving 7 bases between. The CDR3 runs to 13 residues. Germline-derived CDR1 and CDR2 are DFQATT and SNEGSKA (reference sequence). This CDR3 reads CSARDRSNSPLHF. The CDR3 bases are TGCAGTGCTAGAGACCGGTCCAATTCACCCCTCCACTTT.

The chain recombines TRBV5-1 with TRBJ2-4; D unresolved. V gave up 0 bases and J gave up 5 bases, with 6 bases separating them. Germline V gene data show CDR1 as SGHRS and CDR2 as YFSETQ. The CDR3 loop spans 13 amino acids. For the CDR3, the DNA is TGCGCCAGCAGCTTGGGACCCCAAAACATTCAGTACTTC. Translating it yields CASSLGPQNIQYF.

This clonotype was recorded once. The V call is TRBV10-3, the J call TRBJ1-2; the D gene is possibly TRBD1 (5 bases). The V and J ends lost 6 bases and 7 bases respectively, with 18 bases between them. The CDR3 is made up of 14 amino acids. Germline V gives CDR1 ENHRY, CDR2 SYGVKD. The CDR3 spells CAIRAAGKLSGYTF. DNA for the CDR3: TGTGCCATCAGAGCGGCAGGGAAACTATCTGGCTACACCTTC.

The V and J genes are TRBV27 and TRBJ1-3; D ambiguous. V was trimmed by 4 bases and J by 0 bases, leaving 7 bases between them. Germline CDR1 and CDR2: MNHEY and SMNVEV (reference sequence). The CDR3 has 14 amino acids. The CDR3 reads CASSSPGSGNTIYF. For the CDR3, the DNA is TGTGCCAGCAGTTCACCAGGCTCTGGAAACACCATATATTTT.

This CDR3 is CASSQVSTTGPKETQYF. CDR3 bases: TGCGCCAGCAGCCAAGTCTCGACTACTGGCCCTAAAGAGACCCAGTACTTC. The gene calls are TRBV4-1 and TRBJ2-5; D may be TRBD2 (5 bases). V was trimmed by 1 base and J by 3 bases, leaving 18 bases between them. In germline, CDR1 is MGHRA, CDR2 YSYEKL. This CDR3 is 17 amino acids long.